The 9 T cell receptor beta chains below all came from one sample that was sequenced in a study of blood T cell repertoires in COVID-19. The table came from immunoSEQ multiplex PCR; TCRdb's copy has only in-frame clones and leaves some out. Here the sample spans about 350,000 clones, 88% being singletons. Specimen: peripheral blood. Receptor source: a woman aged 65 to 85 with COVID-19, enrolled during active disease.

The genes are TRBV5-1 and TRBJ1-2, with D maybe TRBD1 (5 bases). With 3 bases removed from V and 4 bases from J, the gap between germline ends came to 7 bases. Per germline, CDR1 SGHRS and CDR2 YFSETQ. The CDR3 contains 12 residues. The CDR3 DNA is TGCGCCAGCAGCTCAGGGCTCTATGGCTACACCTTC. This sequence encodes CASSSGLYGYTF.

This chain links TRBV19 with TRBJ1-1; TRBD1 is a possible D gene (5 bases). The ends were cut back, 1 base at V and 0 bases at J, with 9 bases in the middle. The CDR3 has 15 amino acids. Germline lookup yields CDR1 LNHDA and CDR2 SQIVND (reference sequence). The CDR3 loop reads CASSIGAGLNTEAFF. The CDR3 bases are TGTGCCAGTAGTATAGGGGCAGGGTTGAACACTGAAGCTTTCTTT.

The rearrangement uses TRBV18 and TRBJ1-2; TRBD1 agrees at 9 bases. Germline CDR1 KGHSH, CDR2 LQKENI. The CDR3 is 14 amino acids. The J segment lost 7 bases and the V segment lost 3 bases, leaving 6 bases of the junction unmatched. The CDR3 nucleotides are TGTGCCAGCTCACCCGACAGGGGGTCGACTGGCTACACCTTC. Protein product: CASSPDRGSTGYTF.

The V call is TRBV5-6, the J call TRBJ1-1; 7 nucleotides line up with TRBD1. The germline V gene encodes CDR1 SGHDT and CDR2 YYEEEE. This CDR3 has 12 amino acids. The J segment lost 6 bases and the V segment lost 4 bases, leaving 3 bases of the junction unmatched. The CDR3 reads CASSPTGAEAFF. DNA for the CDR3: TGTGCCAGCAGCCCTACAGGGGCTGAAGCTTTCTTT.

V usage is TRBV2 and J usage is TRBJ1-6, with a possible D match to TRBD1 (6 bases). The CDR3 loop spans 13 amino acids. The V end was cut by 8 bases, the J end by 8 bases, with 13 bases between. Germline CDR1 and CDR2: SNHLY and FYNNEI. CDR3 nucleotide sequence: TGTGCCAGCTTCGGACAGCCTGATTCACCCCTCCACTTT. Translation gives CASFGQPDSPLHF. Combining the CDR3 with reference TRBV2 and TRBJ1-6 gives the whole variable domain EPEVTQTPSHQVTQMGQEVILRCVPISNHLYFYWYRQILGQKVEFLVSFYNNEISEKSEIFDDQFSVERPDGSNFTLKIRSTKLEDSAMYFCASFGQPDSPLHFGNGTRLTVT.

The CDR3 sequence: CASSRDRGGQPQHF. The DNA of the CDR3 is TGTGCCAGCTCCCGCGACAGGGGCGGTCAGCCCCAGCATTTT. The chain couples TRBV18 to TRBJ1-5; 8 nucleotides align to TRBD1. V was clipped by 6 bases and J by 6 bases; unmatched bases: 7. The CDR3 length is 14 residues. The germline V gene has CDR1 KGHSH and CDR2 LQKENI.

This sequence joins TRBV10-3 and TRBJ1-1; 9 bases map to TRBD1. Trimming cost V 4 bases and J 5 bases; bases outside gene matches: 2. This CDR3 has 13 amino acids. Germline assignment: CDR1 ENHRY and CDR2 SYGVKD. CDR3 loop: CAISATGGTEAFF. DNA of the CDR3: TGTGCCATCAGTGCGACAGGGGGGACTGAAGCTTTCTTT.

This clone occurred a few times. The chain employs TRBV28 and TRBJ2-7; TRBD2 aligns across 7 bases. Trimming removed 2 bases from V and 2 bases from J; junction bases left unmatched: 6. Per the germline V gene, CDR1 is MDHEN and CDR2 is SYDVKM. The CDR3 contains 15 residues. CDR3 amino acids: CASSLRRGSTYEQYF. The CDR3 coding sequence is TGTGCCAGCAGTTTAAGGCGGGGGTCTACCTACGAGCAGTACTTC.

The V call is TRBV4-1, the J call TRBJ1-1; D uncertain. The CDR3 is 14 amino acids. Trimming left V 2 bases short and J 1 base short, with 8 bases between. Per germline, CDR1 MGHRA and CDR2 YSYEKL. CDR3 region: CASSQPSGNTEAFF. DNA for the CDR3: TGCGCCAGCAGCCAACCCTCGGGGAACACTGAAGCTTTCTTT.